This record concerns one T cell receptor (beta chain) sequence. The antigen it binds to is not known. Base qualities are not recorded, but no much larger clone differs from it by a single base. The library was made by 5' RACE. Instrument on record: Illumina HiSeq 2500. A second PCR of about 7 to 12 cycles was run with a J-beta primer mix and a sample-barcoded 5' primer. A unique molecular identifier was introduced onto each TCR beta cDNA molecule by a template-switch 5' adaptor carrying 12 random nucleotides. At least 2.5 million CDR3-containing paired-end reads were obtained from each sample. First-strand cDNA was synthesized from all RNA with the Mint cDNA synthesis kit, primed by a TRBC-specific oligonucleotide. After uracil-DNA glycosylase treatment, a first 18-cycle PCR used universal primers M1SS and BC2_uni_R on all cDNA. From the authors' description of their analysis: Each sample was normalized by randomly selecting 1 million high-quality reads, each carrying a distinct molecular identifier. Instead of being binned into consensus sequences, reads with shared molecular identifiers were discarded. MiTCR, with a Q25 quality threshold and the strictest error-elimination algorithm, was used for CDR3 identification, clonotype clustering and error correction. A nonparametric unseen species model with Euler transformation was used to estimate lower-bound total TCR beta diversity. TCRdb itself trimmed the public reads at Q25 with fastp, ran MiXCR and retained productive beta chains. Under each unique CDR3 protein, matching rows form one entry showing the most common genes and DNA. These V and J calls derive from TCRdb rather than the authors' analysis. Here the sample has hundreds of thousands of distinct CDR3 sequences; 40% to 60% occur a single time. The biggest ten clones account for roughly an eighth of the sample.

This entry comes from a study of blood T cells in healthy people across ages (dated by TCRdb to the mid-2010s). Broadly, across the study: In model experiments, template switching captured about one uniquely barcoded TCR beta cDNA molecule for every two T cells. Age-related changes in TCR beta repertoire diversity were measured in the study by deep sequencing normalized with unique cDNA molecular identifiers. The donors were divided into four age groups: young (average approximately 17 years), middle-aged (under 40), aged (about 60) and long-lived (around 87). To avoid experimental bias, donors of different ages were distributed randomly across sequencing lanes. Using the same blood draw, the study looked at two additional independent replicas of 1 million unique cDNA reads for two donors, one aged 18 to 30 and the other aged 80 or older. Overall study outcomes, separate from this receptor: Compared with the aged group, more naive CD4+ T cells, fewer expanded clones and increased TCR diversity were shown by the long-lived group, suggesting age selection. As age increased, observed TCR beta diversity per million T cells dropped in a roughly linear way, and a significant reduction was already evident by age 40. A strong correlation was found between observed TCR beta diversity and the percentage of naive T cells measured by flow cytometry. Bulk unsorted PBMC profiling prevented conclusive comparison of naive and antigen-experienced compartments. Estimates of total diversity based on one million sequenced T cells were regarded as lower bounds and as underestimates. Donor CMV infection status was unknown, potentially confounding age-related changes in expanded clonotypes.

The donors were 40 or so Caucasian individuals from Russia, aged roughly 6 to 90 years, who were systemically healthy. Roughly 10 milliliters of peripheral blood were collected from each donor into EDTA-treated Vacutainer tubes. PBMCs were isolated by Ficoll-Paque density-gradient centrifugation, with at least 7 million obtained per sample. Total RNA was extracted from PBMCs with Trizol reagent, with at least 6 micrograms obtained per sample. Naive CD45RAhigh/CD27high T cell percentages were measured by flow cytometry on a PBMC aliquot from every donor. V drops 5 bases and J drops 4 bases, leaving 17 bases in between. Counted from cysteine to phenylalanine, this CDR3 has 15 amino acids. Only the CDR3 part of the read is kept: 45 bases, read in frame from the first base. From the germline V gene, CDR1 is SGHTA and CDR2 is FQGNSA.

The V and J genes are TRBV7-2 and TRBJ1-2; the D region possibly corresponds to TRBD1 (6 bases align). This TCR came from a man aged 25-45 years in good health. The material sequenced was blood. The bases are TGTGCCAGCAGCGTCGGACAGCTACCAACCTATGGCTACACCTTC. It specifies CASSVGQLPTYGYTF.